This T cell receptor (beta chain) appears in the sequencing data of a study of preoperative IRX-2 immunotherapy in early breast cancer. Here immunoSEQ multiplex PCR was the method, and the copy in TCRdb shows in-frame clones only, minus some. The data show approximately 26,000 clones, roughly 80% seen once. The CDR3 has 15 residues. Germline lookup yields CDR1 MNHGY and CDR2 SAAAGT. The V end was cut by 6 bases, the J end by 3 bases, with 14 bases between. This sample's treatment: preoperative locoregional IRX-2 cytokine immunotherapy. Preoperative locoregional IRX-2 cytokine immunotherapy was tested in the phase Ib source study.

This material consisted of lymph node tissue, taken before IRX-2 immunotherapy. V and J are TRBV6-8 and TRBJ2-2; tentative D call: TRBD1 (6 bases). The origin of this receptor is a human donor with breast cancer. Here the CDR3 reads CASRPQGRDTGELFF. The CDR3 nucleotides read TGTGCCAGCAGACCACAGGGAAGAGACACCGGGGAGCTGTTTTTT.